This entry lists 17 T cell receptor beta chains sequenced from one sample in a study of CD8 T cells in ankylosing spondylitis. One entry per CDR3 protein results from TCRdb running MiXCR on the 5' RACE reads. The sample consists of around 39,000 distinct CDR3 sequences, more than 9.5% of them appearing once. The sample was synovial fluid, either unsorted or a sorted T cell fraction (not recorded which). Every receptor here comes from a male donor with ankylosing spondylitis.

This clonotype was observed many times. The chain uses TRBV20-1 and TRBJ1-2; 11 bases line up with TRBD1. The length of the CDR3 is 13 residues. Germline trimming cut 6 bases from V and 4 bases from J; bases unmatched to any gene: 4. Germline CDR1 reads DFQATT; CDR2 reads SNEGSKA (reference sequence). This CDR3 reads CSARDRGFYGYTF. The CDR3 nucleotides read TGCAGTGCGCGGGACAGGGGGTTCTATGGCTACACCTTC.

The rearrangement links TRBV7-2 to TRBJ2-1, with a weak D call TRBD2 (6 bases). The CDR3 totals 15 residues. V gave up 5 bases and J gave up 3 bases, with 14 bases separating them. Germline V gene sequence: CDR1 SGHTA, CDR2 FQGNSA. CDR3 protein: CASSLDGTFYNEQFF. In nucleotides, the CDR3 is TGTGCCAGCAGCCTCGACGGGACTTTCTACAATGAGCAGTTCTTC. The entire variable domain, with the rest obtained from reference TRBV7-2 and TRBJ2-1, is as follows: GAGVSQSPSNKVTEKGKDVELRCDPISGHTALYWYRQSLGQGLEFLIYFQGNSAPDKSGLPSDRFSAERTGGSVSTLTIQRTQQEDSAVYLCASSLDGTFYNEQFFGPGTRLTVL.

This clonotype came up a few times. J is TRBJ2-7 and V is TRBV25-1; D might be TRBD1 or TRBD2, each matching 5 bases. The CDR3 covers 13 residues. V lost 2 bases and J 7 bases, leaving 12 bases between the germline ends. CDR1 is MGHDK, CDR2 SYGVNS, per germline. As DNA, the CDR3 is TGTGCCAGCAGTGAACGGGACGTCTCAGAGCAGTACTTC. This sequence encodes CASSERDVSEQYF.

This clonotype was counted only a few times. This sequence joins TRBV6-1 and TRBJ1-1; TRBD1 matches at 9 bases. CDR3 length: 14 amino acids. The J segment lost 5 bases and the V segment lost 5 bases, leaving 6 bases of the junction unmatched. Germline lookup yields CDR1 MNHNS and CDR2 SASEGT. CDR3 protein: CASSRDRVGTEAFF. The DNA of the CDR3 is TGTGCCAGCAGTAGGGACAGGGTGGGTACTGAAGCTTTCTTT.

This clonotype was picked up a small number of times. The gene calls are TRBV28 and TRBJ2-7; possible D gene TRBD1, 6 bases. Trimming stripped 4 bases from V and 2 bases from J, with 12 bases between. This CDR3 contains 14 residues. Germline CDR1 is MDHEN and CDR2 is SYDVKM. This CDR3 is CASSSRTAPYEQYF. The DNA for the CDR3 is TGTGCCAGCAGTTCCCGGACAGCCCCCTACGAGCAGTACTTC.

The chain joins TRBV10-3 to TRBJ2-7; 9 bases match TRBD1. This CDR3 has 15 amino acids. Germline V gives CDR1 ENHRY, CDR2 SYGVKD. J was trimmed by 4 bases and V by 4 bases; bases with no gene match: 8. This CDR3 reads CAISALGTGPYEQYF. CDR3 bases: TGTGCCATCAGTGCCCTCGGGACAGGGCCATACGAGCAGTACTTC.

This clonotype occurred a few times. The chain links TRBV10-3 to TRBJ1-5; D ambiguous. The CDR3 runs 13 residues. V lost 2 bases and J 4 bases, leaving 6 bases between the germline ends. The germline CDR1 and CDR2 sequences are ENHRY and SYGVKD. The CDR3 sequence: CAISEQYNQPQHF. CDR3 sequence (DNA): TGTGCCATCAGTGAGCAGTATAATCAGCCCCAGCATTTT.

The chain links TRBV29-1 to TRBJ1-2; 9 positions match TRBD1. Germline CDR1 and CDR2: SQVTM and ANQGSEA. There are 13 residues in the CDR3. Trimming removed 1 base from V and 7 bases from J; junction bases left unmatched: 4. This CDR3 is CSVEAGTGIGYTF. The CDR3 DNA reads as TGCAGCGTTGAAGCGGGGACAGGGATTGGCTACACCTTC. The whole variable domain, filled in from reference TRBV29-1 and TRBJ1-2, reads SAVISQKPSRDICQRGTSLTIQCQVDSQVTMMFWYRQQPGQSLTLIATANQGSEATYESGFVIDKFPISRPNLTFSTLTVSNMSPEDSSIYLCSVEAGTGIGYTFGSGTRLTVV.

This sequence joins TRBV3-1 and TRBJ2-5; perhaps TRBD2 as D (6 bases). Trimming pared 4 bases from V and 3 bases from J, leaving 9 bases between. There are 13 residues in the CDR3. From germline, CDR1 is LGHDT and CDR2 YNNKEL (reference sequence). CDR3 nucleotide sequence: TGTGCCAGCAGCCGAGGAGGGGAAGAGACCCAGTACTTC. Residues: CASSRGGEETQYF.

The sample holds many counts of this clonotype. The chain uses TRBV6-1 and TRBJ2-6; no firm D call. Germline V gene sequence: CDR1 MNHNS, CDR2 SASEGT. The CDR3 has 13 residues. V shed 7 bases and J shed 4 bases, with 8 bases lying between them. CDR3 sequence reads: CASTVRGANVLTF. The CDR3 region has the DNA TGTGCCAGCACCGTACGGGGGGCCAACGTCCTGACTTTC.

The rearrangement joins TRBV28 to TRBJ2-1; D is unclear. CDR3 size: 15 residues. CDR1 MDHEN and CDR2 SYDVKM come from the germline V gene. V shed 4 bases and J shed 5 bases, with 15 bases lying between them. The CDR3 DNA reads TGTGCCAGCAGTTGGCCTGGCGGCTTAAACAATGAGCAGTTCTTC. This codes for CASSWPGGLNNEQFF. The full variable domain, its missing parts supplied by reference TRBV28 and TRBJ2-1, is DVKVTQSSRYLVKRTGEKVFLECVQDMDHENMFWYRQDPGLGLRLIYFSYDVKMKEKGDIPEGYSVSREKKERFSLILESASTNQTSMYLCASSWPGGLNNEQFFGPGTRLTVL.

The chain recombines TRBV27 with TRBJ2-7; the D gene could be TRBD1 or TRBD2 (5 bases each). Germline loops: CDR1 MNHEY, CDR2 SMNVEV (reference sequence). This CDR3 is 14 amino acids long. The V and J ends lost 3 bases and 2 bases respectively, with 11 bases between them. The CDR3 DNA reads as TGTGCCAGCAGTTTCGCCGGGGCCGCCTACGAGCAGTACTTC. It translates to CASSFAGAAYEQYF.

This clonotype was seen at least ten times. The genes are TRBV7-6 and TRBJ2-7, with 9 nucleotides matching TRBD2. J lost 0 bases, V lost 1 base, and 1 base had no gene match. The length of the CDR3 is 15 residues. CDR1 and CDR2 from the germline V gene are SGHVS and FNYEAQ. The CDR3 nucleotides read TGTGCCAGCAGCTTAGGTAGCGGGAGCTCCTACGAGCAGTACTTC. Translated, it gives CASSLGSGSSYEQYF.

The CDR3: CASSLGGGPEQYF. In DNA, the CDR3 is TGTGCCAGCAGTTTAGGTGGGGGGCCCGAGCAGTACTTC. The chain has TRBV28 and TRBJ2-7, with D perhaps being TRBD1 or TRBD2 (6 bases each). The CDR3 loop spans 13 amino acids. Germline V gene sequence: CDR1 MDHEN, CDR2 SYDVKM. Trimming took off 2 bases at V and 6 bases at J, with 11 bases between the two ends.

The chain couples TRBV9 to TRBJ2-5; 8 positions match TRBD1. This CDR3 has 15 amino acids. The germline gives CDR1 SGDLS, CDR2 YYNGEE. V gave up 3 bases and J gave up 5 bases; unmatched junction bases: 9. For the CDR3, the DNA is TGTGCCAGCAGCGAGTGGGCAGGGGGCGCCGAGACCCAGTACTTC. Translated: CASSEWAGGAETQYF.

This clonotype was seen a few times. CDR3 sequence: CASSLADSDYGYTF. CDR3 bases: TGTGCCAGCAGCTTAGCCGACAGTGACTATGGCTACACCTTC. The rearrangement uses TRBV7-9 and TRBJ1-2, with a possible D match to TRBD1 (5 bases). Germline V CDR1 and CDR2: SEHNR, FQNEAQ (reference sequence). The CDR3 covers 14 residues. V lost 0 bases and J lost 3, with 8 bases in between.

This clonotype has more than one count but fewer than ten. The chain couples TRBV28 to TRBJ2-3; D possibly corresponds to TRBD2 (6 bases). Germline V CDR1 and CDR2: MDHEN, SYDVKM. The germline V and J ends were trimmed by 6 bases and 0 bases, with 13 bases remaining between them. CDR3 size: 15 residues. CDR3 DNA sequence: TGTGCCAGCAGCCGATCAGGGACTAGCACAGATACGCAGTATTTT. Amino acids: CASSRSGTSTDTQYF.